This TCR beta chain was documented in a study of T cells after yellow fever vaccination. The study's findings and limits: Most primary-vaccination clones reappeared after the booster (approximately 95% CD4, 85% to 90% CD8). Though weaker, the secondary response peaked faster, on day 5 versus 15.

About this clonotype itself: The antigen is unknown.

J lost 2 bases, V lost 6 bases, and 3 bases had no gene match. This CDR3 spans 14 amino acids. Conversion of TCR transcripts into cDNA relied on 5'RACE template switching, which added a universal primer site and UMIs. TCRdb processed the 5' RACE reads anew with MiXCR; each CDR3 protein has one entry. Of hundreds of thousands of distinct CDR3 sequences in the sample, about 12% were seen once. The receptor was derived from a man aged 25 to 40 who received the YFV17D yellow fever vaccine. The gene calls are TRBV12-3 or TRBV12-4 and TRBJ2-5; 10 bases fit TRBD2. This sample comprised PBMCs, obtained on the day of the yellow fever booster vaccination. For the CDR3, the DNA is TGTGCCAGCAGGCTAGCGGGAGCGCAAGAGACCCAGTACTTC. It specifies CASRLAGAQETQYF.